Shown below are 31 T cell receptor beta chains from a single sample sequenced in a study of cytomegalovirus exposure and HLA in healthy donors. With 60 Vbeta and 13 Jbeta primers, the PCR was carried out. Profiling relied on immunoSEQ multiplex PCR, and the TCRdb table lists in-frame clones only, not all of them. The table has fewer than 110,000 clones, 82% seen once. Sequencing was carried out using PBMCs. Receptor source: a young man in good health and CMV-seropositive.

J is TRBJ1-2 and V is TRBV4-1; 8 bases are shared with TRBD1. Trimming cost V 2 bases and J 8 bases; bases outside gene matches: 19. The CDR3 contains 18 residues. The germline CDR1 and CDR2 sequences are MGHRA and YSYEKL. CDR3 protein: CASSQLRIVGQGGDGYTF. CDR3 coding DNA: TGCGCCAGCAGCCAACTCAGGATCGTCGGACAGGGAGGAGACGGCTACACCTTC.

This chain joins TRBV27 and TRBJ2-7; 9 positions agree with TRBD1. The CDR3 contains 14 residues. The V and J ends lost 1 base and 5 bases, in that order; junction bases with no gene match: 3. Germline lookup yields CDR1 MNHEY and CDR2 SMNVEV (reference sequence). Here the CDR3 DNA reads TGTGCCAGCAGTTTATGGGACAGGGTAGACGAGCAGTACTTC. It encodes CASSLWDRVDEQYF.

Written as DNA, the CDR3 is TGTGCCAGCAGGCGAGGCACTAACTATGGCTACACCTTC. It is translated as CASRRGTNYGYTF. This chain joins TRBV6-5 and TRBJ1-2; D not certain. CDR3 length: 13 amino acids. From germline, CDR1 is MNHEY and CDR2 SVGAGI. The germline V and J ends were trimmed by 6 bases and 0 bases, with 8 bases remaining between them.

The chain couples TRBV6-5 to TRBJ1-5; D unresolved. The germline V gene has CDR1 MNHEY and CDR2 SVGAGI. V shed 0 bases and J shed 1 base, with 7 bases lying between them. The CDR3 spans 15 residues. The chain's CDR3 is CASSYSGGSNQPQHF. The CDR3 nucleotides read TGTGCCAGCAGTTACTCTGGCGGGAGCAATCAGCCCCAGCATTTT.

This sequence joins TRBV2 and TRBJ2-3, with D perhaps matching TRBD1 (5 bases). This CDR3 region has 13 residues. With 8 bases removed from V and 2 bases from J, the gap between germline ends came to 11 bases. The V gene's germline CDR1 is SNHLY and CDR2 FYNNEI. The CDR3 region is CASLDSNTDTQYF. The CDR3 DNA sequence: TGTGCCAGCCTTGACAGCAACACAGATACGCAGTATTTT.

Turning to this clone: Its ends do not fully match the called genes, so a read error is possible. The chain is built from TRBV10-1 and TRBJ2-3; TRBD2 matches 8 bases. This CDR3 has 18 amino acids. Germline loops: CDR1 WNHNN, CDR2 SYGVQD (reference sequence). CDR3 in DNA: TGCGCCAGCGGTGACTCGACCTTAGCGGGGCCTAGCACAGATACGCAGTATTTT. Translated, it gives CASGDSTLAGPSTDTQYF.

The J gene is TRBJ1-1, the V gene TRBV11-2, with no clear D. The germline CDR1 and CDR2 sequences are SGHAT and FQNNGV. The V gene lost 3 bases and the J gene lost 0 bases, with 8 bases spanning the gap. The CDR3 consists of 14 residues. Written as DNA, the CDR3 is TGTGCCAGCAGCTTTTTCGGGGTGAACACTGAAGCTTTCTTT. It codes for CASSFFGVNTEAFF.

The chain has TRBV30 and TRBJ1-5; TRBD1 agrees at 9 bases. CDR1 is GTSNPN, CDR2 SVGIG, per germline (reference sequence). V lost 0 bases to trimming and J lost 7 bases; unmatched junction nucleotides: 1. The CDR3 has 13 amino acids. The CDR3 protein is CAWSVQGAQPQHF. CDR3 DNA sequence: TGTGCCTGGAGTGTACAGGGGGCACAGCCCCAGCATTTT.

CDR3 bases: TGTGCCAGCAGCAGGACAGGGGGGGGCCAGCCCCAGCATTTT. Amino acid sequence: CASSRTGGGQPQHF. The rearrangement uses TRBV6-5 and TRBJ1-5; 10 bases are a match to TRBD1. The germline gives CDR1 MNHEY, CDR2 SVGAGI. This CDR3 is built from 14 residues. The ends lost 6 bases at V and 7 bases at J; junction bases unmatched: 6.

This sequence joins TRBV6-1 and TRBJ1-2; the match to TRBD1 covers 7 bases. Germline-derived CDR1 and CDR2 are MNHNS and SASEGT. This CDR3 has 14 amino acids. V lost 7 bases to trimming and J lost 5 bases; unmatched junction nucleotides: 10. CDR3 in amino acids: CASTFDRAGYGYTF. CDR3 DNA sequence: TGTGCCAGCACCTTCGACAGGGCTGGGTATGGCTACACCTTC.

This chain connects TRBV6-1 to TRBJ2-2, with TRBD1 identical over 7 bases. The germline V gene has CDR1 MNHNS and CDR2 SASEGT. The CDR3 spans 14 residues. The trim removed 7 bases at V and 4 bases at J, leaving 6 bases unmatched. The CDR3: CASTNRGSTGELFF. The CDR3 nucleotides are TGTGCCAGCACCAACAGGGGAAGCACCGGGGAGCTGTTTTTT.

The V and J genes are TRBV5-1 and TRBJ2-7, with 9 bases aligning to TRBD1. Trimming took 4 bases from V and 4 from J; bases not matched to a gene: 9. The germline V gene has CDR1 SGHRS and CDR2 YFSETQ. The CDR3 has 15 residues. The CDR3 DNA is TGCGCCAGCAGCCATCCCGGGACAGGGATGTACGAGCAGTACTTC. This codes for CASSHPGTGMYEQYF.

The CDR3, as DNA: TGCGCCAGCAGCGAACAGGGGGCCAAAGAAAAACTGTTTTTT. Its protein is CASSEQGAKEKLFF. The V call is TRBV5-1, the J call TRBJ1-4; 9 nucleotides agree with TRBD1. The CDR3 length is 14 residues. CDR1 and CDR2 (germline): SGHRS, YFSETQ. V was pared by 4 bases and J by 8 bases, with 6 bases of the junction left unmatched.

This clone was seen many times. V usage is TRBV5-1 and J usage is TRBJ1-2; D gene ambiguous. Per the germline V gene, CDR1 is SGHRS and CDR2 is YFSETQ. There are 14 residues in the CDR3. The V gene lost 0 bases and the J gene lost 5 bases, with 11 bases spanning the gap. The chain's CDR3 is CASSLAGESYGYTF. In DNA form, the CDR3 reads TGCGCCAGCAGCTTGGCCGGGGAAAGTTATGGCTACACCTTC. The full variable domain, completed using reference TRBV5-1 and TRBJ1-2, is KAGVTQTPRYLIKTRGQQVTLSCSPISGHRSVSWYQQTPGQGLQFLFEYFSETQRNKGNFPGRFSGRQFSNSRSEMNVSTLELGDSALYLCASSLAGESYGYTFGSGTRLTVV.

The CDR3 is CASSTRVGNEAFF. The CDR3 nucleotides are TGTGCCAGCAGCACCAGGGTCGGTAACGAAGCTTTCTTT. V is TRBV7-8 and J is TRBJ1-1; a possible D gene is TRBD1 (5 bases). Germline CDR1 SGHVS, CDR2 FQNEAQ. The CDR3 runs to 13 residues. Trimming cost V 5 bases and J 8 bases, with 15 bases left between them.

The J gene is TRBJ2-1, the V gene TRBV19, with 13 bases that match TRBD2. The germline V gene has CDR1 LNHDA and CDR2 SQIVND (reference sequence). J was trimmed by 7 bases and V by 4 bases; bases with no gene match: 4. This CDR3 spans 15 amino acids. The CDR3: CASSKLAGGLNEQFF. The CDR3 nucleotides read TGTGCCAGTAGTAAACTAGCGGGGGGGCTTAATGAGCAGTTCTTC.

Remarks on this clone: The junction shows a germline mismatch at one end, possibly a read error. The V and J genes are TRBV19 and TRBJ2-6; 7 bases line up with TRBD1. The CDR3 sequence is 14 residues long. Germline V gene lookup returns CDR1 LNHDA and CDR2 SQIVND (reference sequence). The CDR3 loop reads CASNTGDGANGLTF. The CDR3, as DNA: TGTGCCAGTAACACAGGGGACGGGGCCAACGGCCTGACTTTC.

This rearrangement joins TRBV11-2 to TRBJ1-2; D unclear. There are 11 residues in the CDR3. Trimming removed 2 bases from V and 14 bases from J, with 12 bases in between. Germline CDR1 SGHAT, CDR2 FQNNGV. CDR3 region: CASSLTTTRTF. Here the CDR3 DNA reads TGTGCCAGCAGCTTAACGACGACGAGGACCTTC.

The chain carries TRBV5-8 and TRBJ2-1; 15 bases fit TRBD2. The CDR3 covers 19 residues. Losses at the gene ends were 0 bases for V and 1 base for J; bases not matched to a gene: 5. The germline V gene has CDR1 SGHTS and CDR2 YDEGEE. The CDR3 region has the DNA TGTGCCAGCAGCTTGGGCGGGACTAGCGGGGGGCAATCCTACAATGAGCAGTTCTTC. Translated, it gives CASSLGGTSGGQSYNEQFF.

This chain joins TRBV9 and TRBJ2-1; D call uncertain. V dropped 2 bases and J dropped 9 bases, with 15 bases sitting between them. Germline lookup yields CDR1 SGDLS and CDR2 YYNGEE. The CDR3 totals 14 residues. CDR3 nucleotide sequence: TGTGCCAGCAGCGTGCGCTCCCCTGGCGGTGAGCAGTTCTTC. It specifies CASSVRSPGGEQFF.

This sequence joins TRBV5-4 and TRBJ2-7, with D possibly matching TRBD2 (6 bases). This CDR3 comprises 14 residues. Per germline, CDR1 SGHNT and CDR2 YYREEE (reference sequence). Trimming took off 3 bases at V and 0 bases at J, with 10 bases between the two ends. CDR3 sequence (DNA): TGTGCCAGCAGCTCACGGGAGCTCTCCTACGAGCAGTACTTC. This codes for CASSSRELSYEQYF.

This chain joins TRBV5-1 and TRBJ1-6; no reliable D call. The CDR3 is 12 residues long. Germline assignment: CDR1 SGHRS and CDR2 YFSETQ. V was cut by 4 bases and J by 10 bases, with 9 bases left in between. CDR3 in amino acids: CASSLEKSPLHF. Written as DNA, the CDR3 is TGCGCCAGCAGCCTTGAGAAATCACCCCTCCACTTT.

The CDR3 loop is CAWGGAGNEKLFF. DNA of the CDR3: TGTGCCTGGGGGGGGGCCGGGAATGAAAAACTGTTTTTT. This rearrangement joins TRBV30 to TRBJ1-4, with a weak D call TRBD1 (6 bases). Germline CDR1 reads GTSNPN; CDR2 reads SVGIG (reference sequence). Trimming took off 5 bases at V and 5 bases at J, with 12 bases between the two ends. The length of the CDR3 is 13 residues.

The rearrangement uses TRBV7-9 and TRBJ1-3; 10 nucleotides align to TRBD1. Germline V gene data show CDR1 as SEHNR and CDR2 as FQNEAQ (reference sequence). The CDR3 runs to 16 residues. V was clipped by 5 bases and J by 0 bases; unmatched bases: 4. The CDR3 bases are TGTGCCAGCAGCACCCGACAGGGGGCCTCTGGAAACACCATATATTTT. Translation: CASSTRQGASGNTIYF. Full variable domain (outside the CDR3, taken from reference TRBV7-9 and TRBJ1-3): DTGVSQNPRHKITKRGQNVTFRCDPISEHNRLYWYRQTLGQGPEFLTYFQNEAQLEKSRLLSDRFSAERPKGSFSTLEIQRTEQGDSAMYLCASSTRQGASGNTIYFGEGSWLTVV.

The table lists this clone with a few counts. This chain uses TRBV11-2 with TRBJ1-4; TRBD1 aligns across 7 bases. V was pared by 1 base and J by 5 bases, with 4 bases of the junction left unmatched. This CDR3 contains 15 residues. Germline values: CDR1 SGHAT, CDR2 FQNNGV. As DNA, the CDR3 is TGTGCCAGCAGCTTAGCACCCAGGGGGAATGAAAAACTGTTTTTT. Translation gives CASSLAPRGNEKLFF.

The V gene is TRBV29-1, the J gene TRBJ1-1; D not certain. The CDR3 spans 12 residues. Germline CDR1 SQVTM, CDR2 ANQGSEA. The V and J ends lost 8 bases and 1 base respectively, with 11 bases between them. The CDR3 sequence is CSSTRQNTEAFF. CDR3 DNA sequence: TGCAGCTCTACAAGACAGAACACTGAAGCTTTCTTT.

The V gene is TRBV7-3, the J gene TRBJ2-5, with 14 bases aligning to TRBD2. V lost 2 bases, J lost 0 bases, and 11 bases stayed unmatched. The CDR3 loop spans 20 amino acids. Germline V lookup: CDR1 SGHTA, CDR2 FQGTGA. The CDR3 bases are TGTGCCAGCAGCTTACCCTTACGGACTAGCGGGGGGACGAACCAAGAGACCCAGTACTTC. Its translation: CASSLPLRTSGGTNQETQYF. Filled out from reference TRBV7-3 and TRBJ2-5, the complete variable domain reads GAGVSQTPSNKVTEKGKYVELRCDPISGHTALYWYRQSLGQGPEFLIYFQGTGAADDSGLPNDRFFAVRPEGSVSTLKIQRTERGDSAVYLCASSLPLRTSGGTNQETQYFGPGTRLLVL.

A remark on this clone: An end of the junction does not agree with germline; a read error may underlie this. The chain is built from TRBV2 and TRBJ2-4; 10 positions agree with TRBD1. Germline-derived CDR1 and CDR2 are SNHLY and FYNNEI. The CDR3 has 15 amino acids. CDR3 sequence: CASSGPGQGLNSQYF. The CDR3 coding sequence is TGTGCCAGCAGTGGACCGGGACAGGGGTTAAACAGTCAGTACTTC.

V gene TRBV6-5 combines with J gene TRBJ1-4; D might be TRBD1 (6 bases). The CDR3 spans 14 residues. Trimming stripped 5 bases from V and 4 bases from J, with 11 bases between. Germline V gene lookup returns CDR1 MNHEY and CDR2 SVGAGI. The CDR3 DNA reads as TGTGCCAGCAGTGTCAGGGGCCTTAATGAAAAACTGTTTTTT. The encoded protein is CASSVRGLNEKLFF.

The chain has TRBV19 and TRBJ2-7, with 8 bases that match TRBD1. The CDR3 is 15 residues long. Germline V gene lookup returns CDR1 LNHDA and CDR2 SQIVND (reference sequence). V trimming: 2 bases; J trimming: 3 bases; junction bases outside the gene matches: 6. The CDR3, as DNA: TGTGCCAGTAGTATACTCCAGGGGGCCCACTACGAGCAGTACTTC. Its translation is CASSILQGAHYEQYF.

V and J are TRBV27 and TRBJ1-2, with D tentatively TRBD1 (5 bases). CDR1 is MNHEY and CDR2 is SMNVEV in the germline V gene (reference sequence). Trimming removed 1 base at V and 8 bases at J, with 17 bases between. The CDR3 is 15 amino acids. The CDR3: CASSLFPTDIRGYTF. The CDR3 nucleotides read TGTGCCAGCAGTTTATTCCCGACGGACATCCGGGGCTACACCTTC.